This TCR beta chain was captured by sequencing in a study of OX40 agonist ivuxolimab in advanced cancers. Study findings and constraints: CD4+ and CD8+ blood T cells expanded clonally by week 6 at 0.1 to 3.0 mg/kg.

Assay: immunoSEQ multiplex PCR; the TCRdb copy retains only in-frame clones and omits some. Among about 73,000 clones listed, 85% to 90% were seen once. The CDR3 covers 21 residues. CDR1 and CDR2 (germline): SGHTA, FQGTGA. Trimming cost V 1 base and J 3 bases; bases outside gene matches: 17. This clone was seen just once. Its target is unknown. The V call is TRBV7-3, the J call TRBJ2-1; 11 bases are a match to TRBD2. The receptor was isolated from an adult with an advanced solid tumor such as melanoma, head and neck, liver or kidney cancer. The sample in question was CD4+ or CD8+ T cells sorted from blood, obtained in a trial of the OX40 agonist ivuxolimab. For the CDR3, the DNA is TGTGCCAGCAGCTTAAAAGGGGAGTTGGGGCTAGCGGGAGGATTCTACAATGAGCAGTTCTTC. It codes for CASSLKGELGLAGGFYNEQFF.